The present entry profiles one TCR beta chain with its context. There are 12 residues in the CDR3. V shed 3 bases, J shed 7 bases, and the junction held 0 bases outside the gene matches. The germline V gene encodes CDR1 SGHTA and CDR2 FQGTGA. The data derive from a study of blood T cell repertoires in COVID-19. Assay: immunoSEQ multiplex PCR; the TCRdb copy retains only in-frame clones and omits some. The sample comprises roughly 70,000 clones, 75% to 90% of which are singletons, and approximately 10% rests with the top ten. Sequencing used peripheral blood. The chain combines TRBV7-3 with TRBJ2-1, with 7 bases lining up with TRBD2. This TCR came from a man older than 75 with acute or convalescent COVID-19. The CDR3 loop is CASSLGLNEQFF. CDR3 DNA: TGTGCCAGCAGCTTGGGACTAAATGAGCAGTTCTTC.